What follows are 9 T cell receptor beta chains derived from one specimen sequenced in a study of T cells in Graves' hyperthyroidism and ophthalmopathy. Researchers took RNA transcripts and amplified the TCR beta CDR3 regions from them. Researchers ran a first-round RT-PCR on the TCR CDR3 using the HTBI primer set. One entry per CDR3 protein results from TCRdb running MiXCR on the multiplex PCR reads. The sample lists about 640,000 distinct CDR3 sequences, less than 25% occurring once. Sequencing input: blood. The receptors stem from a man younger than 45 with Graves' ophthalmopathy.

This clonotype turned up a few times. The rearrangement joins TRBV12-3 or TRBV12-4 to TRBJ1-6; D remains ambiguous. The V gene lost 2 bases and the J gene lost 7 bases, with 9 bases spanning the gap. The CDR3 is 14 residues long. In DNA form, the CDR3 reads TGTGCCAGCAGTTTACTGGTAGGAAATTCACCCCTCCACTTT. The encoded protein is CASSLLVGNSPLHF.

This clonotype was seen many times. V usage is TRBV27 and J usage is TRBJ2-5, with D maybe TRBD2 (7 bases). The CDR3 has 16 residues. Germline CDR1 reads MNHEY; CDR2 reads SMNVEV (reference sequence). The germline V and J ends were trimmed by 8 bases and 2 bases, with 21 bases remaining between them. CDR3 sequence: CASRTWEGRGQETQYF. The CDR3 coding sequence is TGTGCCAGCCGTACCTGGGAGGGGAGGGGGCAAGAGACCCAGTACTTC.

This clonotype was detected many times. J is TRBJ2-7 and V is TRBV11-2, with D unresolved. Trimming took off 3 bases at V and 0 bases at J, with 12 bases between the two ends. The CDR3 has 15 amino acids. Looked up from germline, CDR1 is SGHAT and CDR2 is FQNNGV. The CDR3 reads CASSFGAVSSYEQYF. The CDR3 DNA reads as TGTGCCAGCAGCTTCGGCGCTGTAAGCTCCTACGAGCAGTACTTC.

The J gene is TRBJ1-4, the V gene TRBV7-9; D remains ambiguous. Germline assignment: CDR1 SEHNR and CDR2 FQNEAQ (reference sequence). The CDR3 totals 12 residues. V lost 4 bases and J lost 8, with 8 bases in between. In DNA, the CDR3 is TGTGCCAGCAGCTCGTCAATCGAAAAACTGTTTTTT. Translation: CASSSSIEKLFF.

Only one count was recorded for this clonotype. The rearrangement joins TRBV5-1 to TRBJ2-7; D may be TRBD1 (6 bases). CDR3 length: 17 residues. V was trimmed by 0 bases and J by 5 bases, leaving 21 bases between them. Germline CDR1 SGHRS, CDR2 YFSETQ. The CDR3 sequence is CASSLASRDTPLDEQYF. The CDR3 DNA is TGCGCCAGCAGCTTGGCTTCTAGGGACACCCCTCTGGACGAGCAGTACTTC.

There are a few counts of this clonotype. This chain uses TRBV27 with TRBJ1-5; unclear D gene. Trimming left V 6 bases short and J 0 bases short, with 18 bases between. The CDR3 sequence is 17 residues long. The germline gives CDR1 MNHEY, CDR2 SMNVEV (reference sequence). The CDR3 region is CASRSMPGVYSNQPQHF. In DNA form, the CDR3 reads TGTGCCAGCAGGAGTATGCCAGGCGTATATAGCAATCAGCCCCAGCATTTT.

This clonotype was seen a few times. The chain is built from TRBV20-1 and TRBJ2-1; TRBD2 aligns across 13 bases. The germline V gene encodes CDR1 DFQATT and CDR2 SNEGSKA (reference sequence). The V and J ends lost 0 bases and 7 bases, in that order; junction bases with no gene match: 15. The CDR3 consists of 19 residues. CDR3: CSARDEFLTSGRAANEQFF. For the CDR3, the DNA is TGCAGTGCTAGAGATGAGTTCCTAACTAGCGGGAGGGCCGCGAATGAGCAGTTCTTC.

This rearrangement joins TRBV6-1 to TRBJ1-2; D remains unclear. V gave up 7 bases and J gave up 0 bases, with 12 bases separating them. Germline V CDR1 and CDR2: MNHNS, SASEGT. CDR3 length: 14 residues. The CDR3 sequence is CASKKGQANYGYTF. The CDR3 region has the DNA TGTGCCAGCAAAAAGGGCCAAGCTAACTATGGCTACACCTTC.

This rearrangement joins TRBV27 to TRBJ2-2; 9 bases are a match to TRBD2. V was clipped by 5 bases and J by 6 bases; unmatched bases: 4. This CDR3 is 14 amino acids long. The germline V gene encodes CDR1 MNHEY and CDR2 SMNVEV (reference sequence). Here the CDR3 reads CASSPRLAAGELFF. The CDR3 DNA sequence: TGTGCCAGCAGTCCTAGACTAGCGGCCGGGGAGCTGTTTTTT.